This T cell receptor beta chain was sequenced for a study of CD4+ T cells in melanoma. Findings and limits, study-wide: Neoantigen-specific CD4+ T cells in melanoma reportedly had diverse differentiation states. A reported correlation linked neoantigen-specific CD4+ T cells to CD8+, macrophage and B cell function.

This clone showed up just a few times. What it recognizes is unknown. Method: immunoSEQ multiplex PCR; TCRdb's copy keeps in-frame clones and lacks some. The table has almost 15,000 clones, 50% to 75% seen once. The CDR3 totals 15 residues. Between the trimmed V and J ends, which lost 2 bases and 8 bases, there was a span of 17 bases. Looked up from germline, CDR1 is SGHRS and CDR2 is YFSETQ. The chain recombines TRBV5-1 with TRBJ2-1; tentative D call: TRBD2 (7 bases). The sequence was collected from a human donor with melanoma. Sequenced: cells from a culture (not recorded whether cultured in vitro). The CDR3 DNA reads as TGCGCCAGCAGCTTAATAGGGGGGGCCGTCCATGAGCAGTTCTTC. Protein product: CASSLIGGAVHEQFF.